This T cell receptor (beta chain) was obtained from a study of cytomegalovirus exposure and HLA in healthy donors. PCR used 60 Vbeta primers and 13 Jbeta primers. Clones were sequenced by immunoSEQ multiplex PCR, and TCRdb holds only the in-frame ones, with some missing. The table records around 280,000 clones, 80% to 90% of them present only once. Study-level results: A later analysis found TCR association rates differed by HLA locus, highest for DRB1 and lowest for HLA-C.

The germline V gene has CDR1 SGHDT and CDR2 YYEEEE. The V end was cut by 4 bases, the J end by 0 bases, with 11 bases between. There are 16 residues in the CDR3. Remarks on this clone: Its antigen is unidentified.

The chain recombines TRBV5-6 with TRBJ1-6; no clear D. Sequenced: PBMCs. The receptor was isolated from a woman aged 18-29 years in good health and CMV-seronegative. CDR3 in DNA: TGTGCCAGCAGCCCTCTAGGCAGCTCCTATAATTCACCCCTCCACTTT. Its protein product is CASSPLGSSYNSPLHF.